The clone carrying this T cell receptor beta chain has more than one count but fewer than ten. The target antigen is unknown. These data belong to a study of CD8 T cells in Susac syndrome. Study-level results: The study found that Susac CD8+ clonal expansion peaked in TEMRA cells and active patients.

With random hexamers, reverse transcription was performed on roughly 0.45 to 1 ug of RNA. The TCR beta CDR3 was amplified by immunoSEQ multiplex PCR across 54 Vbeta, 13 Jbeta. TCRdb itself ran the immunoSEQ multiplex PCR reads through MiXCR, one entry per CDR3 protein. The table shows tens of thousands of distinct CDR3 sequences, with 85% to 95% occurring only once. Negative isolation yielded the CD8+ and CD4+ T cells, while FACS enriched the TEMRA cells. J was trimmed by 7 bases and V by 1 base; bases with no gene match: 4. The CDR3 has 13 amino acids. The sequenced sample consisted of CD8+ T cells from PBMCs. The source of this sequence is a human donor with Susac syndrome. The J gene is TRBJ2-7, the V gene TRBV12-3 or TRBV12-4, with TRBD1 matching 7 bases. The CDR3 DNA reads TGTGCCAGCAGTTTAGACGGACAGGTTGAGCAGTACTTC. Amino acid sequence: CASSLDGQVEQYF.